This TCR beta chain was sequenced in a study of CD8 T cells in ankylosing spondylitis. Study findings and constraints: Within matched ankylosing spondylitis synovial fluid, disease-linked clones were reportedly significantly enriched. Ankylosing spondylitis blood seemed to carry a telltale TCR beta motif made of eight or nine highly homologous variants. Disease-linked clones bore a CD8+ phenotype and were relatively rare in peripheral blood.

Quantitative 5'-RACE with molecular barcodes produced the TCR beta libraries. TCRdb independently ran MiXCR on the 5' RACE reads; one entry per CDR3 protein. The sample lists 200,000 to 300,000 distinct CDR3 sequences, 8% to 9.5% occurring once. CDR3 length: 14 residues. The ends were cut back, 7 bases at V and 9 bases at J, with 21 bases in the middle. This clonotype was recorded at least ten times. Its matching antigen is unknown. The chain joins TRBV12-3 or TRBV12-4 to TRBJ1-2, with D unclear. Sequenced material: blood, either unsorted or a sorted T cell fraction (not recorded which). The sequence came from a male donor with ankylosing spondylitis or in good health (not recorded which). CDR3 coding DNA: TGTGCCAGCACCTCGAACGGGCCTCGAGGTAGCTACACCTTC. Translating gives CASTSNGPRGSYTF.